This TCR beta chain was sequenced in a study of persistence of HIV-infected CD4 T cells. Of note for this clone: Its antigen is unidentified.

Whole-study results and caveats: Antigen-responding cells were enriched for degenerate expanded CDR3beta sequences. Bulk TCR data could not be restricted to HIV-1-infected CMV-responding cells.

Cells were stimulated nonspecifically with anti-CD3/anti-CD28 magnetic beads. Sorting selected CD4+ T cells upregulating both CD40 ligand and CD69. Inclusion required CMV-positive serology and CD4+ counts above 400 cells/uL. The immunoSEQ assay was version 4, run in survey mode. Clones were sequenced by immunoSEQ multiplex PCR, and TCRdb holds only the in-frame ones, with some missing. The repertoire has tens of thousands of clones, about nine tenths of them found once; the top ten carry 3% to 3.5%. The germline V gene has CDR1 MDHEN and CDR2 SYDVKM. V was pared by 5 bases and J by 3 bases, with 19 bases of the junction left unmatched. This CDR3 has 19 amino acids.

This receptor was obtained from an adult woman with HIV who was CMV-seropositive. This chain links TRBV28 with TRBJ1-1; 9 bases match TRBD1. The source was CD4+ T cells sorted from PBMCs after approximately 19-hour stimulation, collected from a patient who received antiretroviral therapy. CDR3 in amino acids: CASSPLTGGRYRMHTEAFF. The CDR3, as DNA: TGTGCCAGCAGTCCGTTAACAGGGGGCAGGTATAGGATGCACACTGAAGCTTTCTTT.